This T cell receptor (beta chain) was captured in a study of cytomegalovirus exposure and HLA in healthy donors. Points from the study as a whole: Under in vitro conditions, three CMV-associated chains were confirmed as specific for CMV antigens. In an earlier analysis, productive rearrangement rates for most beta V segments clustered near 87% or 30%.

It was with 60 Vbeta and 13 Jbeta primers that the PCR ran. Assay: immunoSEQ multiplex PCR; the TCRdb copy retains only in-frame clones and omits some. The sample shows around 35,000 clones, around 70% of them seen only once. CDR1 SGHNT and CDR2 YYREEE come from the germline V gene (reference sequence). The CDR3 loop spans 12 amino acids. A remark on this clone: Its antigen is not known. Its ends do not fully match the called genes, so a read error is possible.

The J gene is TRBJ1-2, the V gene TRBV5-4; D is undetermined. The sequencing sample was made of PBMCs. This TCR derives from a man under 40 in good health and CMV-seronegative. The CDR3 loop is CASSLEQLGYPF. The CDR3 DNA is TGTGCCAGCAGCTTGGAACAGTTGGGCTACCCCTTC.